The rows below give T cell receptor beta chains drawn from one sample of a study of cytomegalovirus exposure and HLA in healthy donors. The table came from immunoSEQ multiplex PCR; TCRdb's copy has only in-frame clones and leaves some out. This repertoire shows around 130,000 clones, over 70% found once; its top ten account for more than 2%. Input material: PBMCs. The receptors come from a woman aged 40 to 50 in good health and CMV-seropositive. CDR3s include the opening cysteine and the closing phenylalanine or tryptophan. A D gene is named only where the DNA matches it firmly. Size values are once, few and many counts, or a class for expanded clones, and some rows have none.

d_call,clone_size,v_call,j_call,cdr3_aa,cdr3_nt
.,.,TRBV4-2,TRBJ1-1,CASSQLQGRGTEAFF,TGTGCCAGCAGCCAGCTACAGGGAAGGGGCACTGAAGCTTTCTTT
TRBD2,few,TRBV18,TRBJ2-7,CASSPGTSGRHEQYF,TGTGCCAGCTCACCTGGGACTAGCGGGAGGCACGAGCAGTACTTC
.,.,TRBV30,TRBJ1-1,CAWTRPTNTEAFF,TGTGCCTGGACCAGGCCCACTAACACTGAAGCTTTCTTT
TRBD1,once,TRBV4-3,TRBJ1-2,CASSQTGQDYGYTF,TGCGCCAGCAGCCAAACTGGACAGGACTATGGCTACACCTTC
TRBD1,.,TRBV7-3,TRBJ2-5,CASSMGQQETQYF,TGTGCCAGCAGCATGGGACAGCAAGAGACCCAGTACTTC
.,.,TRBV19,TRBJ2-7,CASRGLGYEQYF,TGTGCCAGTAGGGGCTTGGGTTACGAGCAGTACTTC
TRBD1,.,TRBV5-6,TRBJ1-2,CASSPGDRGNYGYTF,TGTGCCAGCAGCCCCGGGGACAGGGGCAACTATGGCTACACCTTC
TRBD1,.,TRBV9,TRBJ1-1,CASSTSGQGGTEAFF,TGTGCCAGCAGCACCTCCGGACAGGGAGGGACTGAAGCTTTCTTT
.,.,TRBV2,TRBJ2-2,CASSDEASGTGELFF,TGTGCCAGCAGTGATGAGGCTTCCGGAACCGGGGAGCTGTTTTTT
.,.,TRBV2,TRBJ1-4,CASSEALGVREKLFF,TGTGCCAGCAGTGAAGCGCTAGGGGTTAGAGAAAAACTGTTTTTT
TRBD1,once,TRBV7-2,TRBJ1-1,CASSLRQGRYTEAFF,TGTGCCAGCAGCTTAAGACAGGGGCGTTACACTGAAGCTTTCTTT
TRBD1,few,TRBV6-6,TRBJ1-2,CASSYGVAGGLEGYTF,TGTGCCAGCAGTTACGGGGTGGCAGGGGGCCTGGAAGGCTACACCTTC
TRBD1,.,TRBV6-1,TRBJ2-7,CASGGTGKTYEQYF,TGTGCCAGCGGAGGGACAGGGAAAACCTACGAGCAGTACTTC
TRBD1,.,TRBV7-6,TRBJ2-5,CASSSAGTEVQETQYF,TGTGCCAGCAGCTCTGCCGGGACAGAAGTACAAGAGACCCAGTACTTC
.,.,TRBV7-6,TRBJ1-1,CASSLAPRGGTEAFF,TGTGCCAGCAGCTTAGCTCCACGCGGCGGGACTGAAGCTTTCTTT
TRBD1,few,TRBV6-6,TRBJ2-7,CASSTTGQTYEQYF,TGTGCCAGCAGCACTACGGGACAGACCTACGAGCAGTACTTC
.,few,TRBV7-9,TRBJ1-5,CASSPSNSNQPQHF,TGTGCCAGCAGCCCAAGCAATAGCAATCAGCCCCAGCATTTT
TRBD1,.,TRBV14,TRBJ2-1,CASSQDGTGGPRGQFF,TGTGCCAGCAGCCAAGACGGGACAGGGGGTCCCCGTGGGCAGTTCTTC
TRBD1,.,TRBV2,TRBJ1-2,CASGGTGGNYGYTF,TGTGCCAGCGGGGGGACAGGGGGGAACTATGGCTACACCTTC
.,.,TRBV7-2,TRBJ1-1,CASAATGTRGNTEAFF,TGTGCCAGCGCAGCCACCGGGACAAGGGGGAACACTGAAGCTTTCTTT
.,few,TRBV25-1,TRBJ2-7,CASSEYEGQSYEQYF,TGTGCCAGCAGTGAATATGAAGGACAGTCCTACGAGCAGTACTTC
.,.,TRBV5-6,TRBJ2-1,CASSRYDKRDNEQFF,TGTGCCAGCAGCCGCTACGATAAGCGGGACAATGAGCAGTTCTTC
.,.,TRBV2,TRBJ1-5,CASRAGSSNQPQHF,TGTGCCAGCAGGGCAGGATCTAGCAATCAGCCCCAGCATTTT
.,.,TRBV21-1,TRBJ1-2,CASSIIDRDYGYTF,TGTGCCAGCAGCATTATTGACAGGGACTATGGCTACACCTTC
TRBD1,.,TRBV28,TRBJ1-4,CASSLDRIGEKLFF,TGTGCCAGCAGTTTGGACAGGATTGGAGAAAAACTGTTTTTT
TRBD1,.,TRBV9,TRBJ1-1,CASSVFTGGITEAFF,TGTGCCAGCAGCGTATTCACAGGGGGCATAACTGAAGCTTTCTTT
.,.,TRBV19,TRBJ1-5,CASSMAGRKSGQPQHF,TGTGCCAGTAGTATGGCAGGGCGCAAATCAGGGCAGCCCCAGCATTTT
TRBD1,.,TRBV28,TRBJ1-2,CASSLGGQGMDYGYTF,TGTGCCAGCAGTTTGGGGGGACAGGGCATGGACTATGGCTACACCTTC
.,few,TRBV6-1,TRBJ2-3,CASSGIGVRDGVGNTQYF,TGTGCCAGCAGTGGAATTGGGGTGCGGGACGGGGTCGGGAATACGCAGTATTTT
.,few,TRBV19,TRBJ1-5,CASSIDQIQPQHF,TGTGCCAGTAGTATAGATCAGATTCAGCCCCAGCATTTT
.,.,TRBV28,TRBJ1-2,CASGGVFRGYTF,TGTGCCAGCGGGGGGGTTTTTCGAGGCTACACCTTC
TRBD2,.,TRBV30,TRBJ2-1,CAWRRAGSNEQFF,TGTGCCTGGAGAAGAGCGGGGAGTAATGAGCAGTTCTTC
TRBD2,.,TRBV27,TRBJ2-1,CASSLGGKYNEQFF,TGTGCCAGCAGCTTGGGGGGGAAATACAATGAGCAGTTCTTC
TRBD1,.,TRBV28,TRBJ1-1,CASRGTGIVGAFF,TGTGCCAGCAGAGGGACAGGGATTGTGGGAGCTTTCTTT
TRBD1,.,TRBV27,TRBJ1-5,CASSYERPGGHQPQHF,TGTGCCAGCAGTTACGAACGGCCAGGGGGTCATCAGCCCCAGCATTTT